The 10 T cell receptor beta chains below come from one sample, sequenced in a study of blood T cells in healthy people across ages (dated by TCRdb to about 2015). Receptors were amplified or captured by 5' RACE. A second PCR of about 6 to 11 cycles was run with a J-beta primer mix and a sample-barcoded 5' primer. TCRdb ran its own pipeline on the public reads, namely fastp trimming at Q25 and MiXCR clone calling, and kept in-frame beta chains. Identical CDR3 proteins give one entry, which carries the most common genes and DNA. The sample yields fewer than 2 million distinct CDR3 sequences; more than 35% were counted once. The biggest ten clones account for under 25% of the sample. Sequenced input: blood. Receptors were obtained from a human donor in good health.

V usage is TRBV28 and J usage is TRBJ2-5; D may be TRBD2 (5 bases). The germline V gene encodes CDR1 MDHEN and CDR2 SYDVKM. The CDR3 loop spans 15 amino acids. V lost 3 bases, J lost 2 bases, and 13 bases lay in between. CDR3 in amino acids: CASSFPATGQETQYF. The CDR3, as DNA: TGTGCCAGCAGTTTCCCCGCTACGGGGCAAGAGACCCAGTACTTC.

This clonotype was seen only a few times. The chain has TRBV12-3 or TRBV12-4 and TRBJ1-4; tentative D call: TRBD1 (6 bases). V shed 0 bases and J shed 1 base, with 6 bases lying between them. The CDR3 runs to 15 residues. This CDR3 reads CASSLAGGTNEKLFF. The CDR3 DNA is TGTGCCAGCAGTTTAGCAGGGGGAACTAATGAAAAACTGTTTTTT.

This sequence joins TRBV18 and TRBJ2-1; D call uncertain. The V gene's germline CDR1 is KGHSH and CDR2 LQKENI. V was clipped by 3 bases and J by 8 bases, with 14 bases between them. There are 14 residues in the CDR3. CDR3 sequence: CASSPLGKSDEQFF. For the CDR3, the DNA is TGTGCCAGCTCACCGTTGGGAAAAAGCGATGAGCAGTTCTTC.

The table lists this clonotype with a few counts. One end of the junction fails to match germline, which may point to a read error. The DNA for the CDR3 is TGTGCCAGCGGCTTACGAGGGTCCTATAATTCACCCCTCCACTTT. This sequence encodes CASGLRGSYNSPLHF. This chain joins TRBV7-2 and TRBJ1-6; D remains unclear. The CDR3 length is 15 residues. The V gene's germline CDR1 is SGHTA and CDR2 FQGNSA.

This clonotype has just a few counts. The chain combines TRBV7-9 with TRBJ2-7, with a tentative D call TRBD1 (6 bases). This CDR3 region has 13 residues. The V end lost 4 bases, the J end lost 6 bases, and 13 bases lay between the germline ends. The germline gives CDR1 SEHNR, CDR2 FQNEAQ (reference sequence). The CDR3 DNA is TGTGCCAGCAGCTCCTCGGACAGAAGCGAGCAGTACTTC. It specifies CASSSSDRSEQYF.

The CDR3 bases are TGTGCCAGCAGCCCATCGGGCCCTGAACCTGGGGCCAACGTCCTGACTTTC. Its protein product is CASSPSGPEPGANVLTF. The rearrangement uses TRBV12-3 or TRBV12-4 and TRBJ2-6; D unresolved. The CDR3 extends over 17 amino acids. With 6 bases removed from V and 2 bases from J, the gap between germline ends came to 17 bases.

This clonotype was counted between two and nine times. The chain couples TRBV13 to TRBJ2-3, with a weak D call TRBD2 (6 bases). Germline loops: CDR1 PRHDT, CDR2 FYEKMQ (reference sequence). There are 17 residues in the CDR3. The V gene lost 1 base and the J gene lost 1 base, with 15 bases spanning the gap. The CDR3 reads CASSLESGGWGTDTQYF. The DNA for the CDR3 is TGTGCCAGCAGCTTAGAATCCGGGGGATGGGGCACAGATACGCAGTATTTT.

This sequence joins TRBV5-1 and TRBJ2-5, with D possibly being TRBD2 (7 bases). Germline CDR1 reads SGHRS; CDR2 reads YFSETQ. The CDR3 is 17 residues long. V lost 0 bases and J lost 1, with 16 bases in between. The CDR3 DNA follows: TGCGCCAGCAGCTTGGTGATCGGCGGGGGCCTCCAAGAGACCCAGTACTTC. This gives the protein CASSLVIGGGLQETQYF.

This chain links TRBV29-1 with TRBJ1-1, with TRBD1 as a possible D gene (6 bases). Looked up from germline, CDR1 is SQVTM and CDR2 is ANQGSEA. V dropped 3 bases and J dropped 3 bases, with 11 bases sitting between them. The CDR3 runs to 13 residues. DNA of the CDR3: TGCAGCGTTGACCCTGGACAGTACACTGAAGCTTTCTTT. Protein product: CSVDPGQYTEAFF.

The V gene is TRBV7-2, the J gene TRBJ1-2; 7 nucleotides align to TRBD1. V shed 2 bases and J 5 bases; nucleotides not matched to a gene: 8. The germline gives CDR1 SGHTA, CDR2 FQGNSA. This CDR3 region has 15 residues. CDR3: CASSLFMSGGYGYTF. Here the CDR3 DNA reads TGTGCCAGCAGCTTATTCATGTCAGGGGGTTATGGCTACACCTTC.